The 26 T cell receptor beta chains in this list originate from one sample, sequenced in a study of beta chain features in type 1 diabetes. Their antigens remain unidentified. Every bit of the isolated RNA underwent reverse transcription, so sequencing read expressed TCRB transcripts. TCRdb's table, derived via immunoSEQ multiplex PCR, lists solely in-frame clones and lacks some. The sample comprises about 740,000 clones, under 15% of which are singletons, and approximately 0.022% rests with the top ten. Study-wide results and caveats: TCRB CDR3s from Type 1 diabetes patients were moderately but significantly shorter in all four CD4+ subsets.

Sequencing was carried out using naive CD4+ T cells from blood. These receptors were taken from a man between 18 and 35 years old with type 1 diabetes.

This clone showed up just a few times. The J gene is TRBJ1-5, the V gene TRBV7-6; D not certain. Germline CDR1 reads SGHVS; CDR2 reads FNYEAQ. The germline V and J ends were trimmed by 4 bases and 1 base, with 8 bases remaining between them. The CDR3 has 14 residues. CDR3 region: CASSSEGSNQPQHF. The CDR3 bases are TGTGCCAGCAGCTCTGAGGGCAGCAATCAGCCCCAGCATTTT. Full variable domain (outside the CDR3, taken from reference TRBV7-6 and TRBJ1-5): GAGVSQSPRYKVTKRGQDVALRCDPISGHVSLYWYRQALGQGPEFLTYFNYEAQQDKSGLPNDRFSAERPEGSISTLTIQRTEQRDSAMYRCASSSEGSNQPQHFGDGTRLSIL.

This clone has a handful of counts. The rearrangement uses TRBV29-1 and TRBJ1-3; 7 bases line up with TRBD1. V shed 6 bases and J 0 bases; nucleotides not matched to a gene: 14. The germline V gene has CDR1 SQVTM and CDR2 ANQGSEA. This CDR3 is 17 amino acids long. The CDR3 here is CSVRGGGGGNSGNTIYF. The CDR3, as DNA: TGCAGCGTCAGAGGGGGCGGAGGAGGGAACTCTGGAAACACCATATATTTT.

The CDR3 coding sequence is TGTGCCAGCACCCAAGGCCTGGGTTGGAGTGAAAAACTGTTTTTT. This gives the protein CASTQGLGWSEKLFF. The V and J genes are TRBV11-2 and TRBJ1-4; D not certain. Germline loops: CDR1 SGHAT, CDR2 FQNNGV. CDR3 length: 15 amino acids. The ends were cut back, 7 bases at V and 7 bases at J, with 19 bases in the middle. Based on the CDR3 plus reference TRBV11-2 and TRBJ1-4, the full variable domain is EAGVAQSPRYKIIEKRQSVAFWCNPISGHATLYWYQQILGQGPKLLIQFQNNGVVDDSQLPKDRFSAERLKGVDSTLKIQPAKLEDSAVYLCASTQGLGWSEKLFFGSGTQLSVL.

This chain links TRBV23-1 with TRBJ2-5, with a weak D call TRBD1 (6 bases). TRBV23-1 is given ORF status, its function remaining uncertain. This CDR3 comprises 17 residues. The ends were cut back, 11 bases at V and 5 bases at J, with 30 bases in the middle. CDR3 amino acids: CARRDIKSGPNGETQYF. The CDR3 DNA follows: TGCGCCCGACGGGACATCAAATCCGGACCTAATGGGGAGACCCAGTACTTC.

This clone was detected only a few times. The CDR3 DNA is TGCGCCAGCAGCCAAGGGAGGGGACTAGAGAAATACAATGAGCAGTTCTTC. Translating it yields CASSQGRGLEKYNEQFF. V and J are TRBV4-1 and TRBJ2-1; 8 positions match TRBD2. The CDR3 has 17 amino acids. V was clipped by 1 base and J by 4 bases; unmatched bases: 9. Germline values: CDR1 MGHRA, CDR2 YSYEKL.

This clone turned up a few times. This chain links TRBV6-5 with TRBJ1-2; 7 bases agree with TRBD1. V was clipped by 5 bases and J by 8 bases; unmatched bases: 8. This CDR3 contains 13 residues. CDR1 is MNHEY, CDR2 SVGAGI, per germline. The CDR3 loop reads CASSATGAWGYTF. The CDR3 DNA is TGTGCCAGCAGTGCTACAGGGGCCTGGGGCTACACCTTC.

There are a few counts of this clone. The CDR3 protein is CASSYSAGTRQPQHF. The CDR3 bases are TGTGCCAGCAGTTACTCGGCAGGGACAAGGCAGCCCCAGCATTTT. The rearrangement links TRBV6-5 to TRBJ1-5; D possibly corresponds to TRBD1 (6 bases). The germline V and J ends were trimmed by 0 bases and 7 bases, with 13 bases remaining between them. Looked up from germline, CDR1 is MNHEY and CDR2 is SVGAGI. This CDR3 contains 15 residues.

The V gene is TRBV4-2, the J gene TRBJ1-6; D gene uncertain. CDR3 length equals 16 residues. In germline, CDR1 is LGHNA, CDR2 YNFKEQ. Trimming took off 0 bases at V and 10 bases at J, with 16 bases between the two ends. The CDR3: CASSQEGGGSFSPLHF. CDR3 DNA sequence: TGTGCCAGCAGCCAAGAGGGAGGAGGTTCATTCTCACCCCTCCACTTT.

In this sample, this clone turned up a few times. The sample has other DNA sequences that encode this CDR3 too. The chain recombines TRBV30 with TRBJ1-2; 7 nucleotides align to TRBD1. V lost 1 base to trimming and J lost 7 bases; unmatched junction nucleotides: 0. Germline CDR1 reads GTSNPN; CDR2 reads SVGIG (reference sequence). The CDR3 length is 11 residues. CDR3 DNA: TGTGCCTGGAGTGCAGGGGGTGGCTACACCTTC. Protein product: CAWSAGGGYTF.

This chain joins TRBV29-1 and TRBJ1-4; D is perhaps TRBD1 (6 bases). The CDR3 runs 13 residues. Germline V lookup: CDR1 SQVTM, CDR2 ANQGSEA. Trimming cost V 5 bases and J 8 bases, with 15 bases left between them. As DNA, the CDR3 is TGCAGCGTTAAGGGACCAGGGGAGGAAAAACTGTTTTTT. As protein: CSVKGPGEEKLFF.

This clone was detected a few times. The CDR3 here is CASSPSGGSNTEAFF. DNA for the CDR3: TGTGCCAGCTCACCTAGCGGGGGATCGAACACTGAAGCTTTCTTT. The chain links TRBV18 to TRBJ1-1, with D perhaps matching TRBD1 (5 bases). CDR3 size: 15 residues. The ends were cut back, 3 bases at V and 1 base at J, with 12 bases in the middle. Germline V gives CDR1 KGHSH, CDR2 LQKENI.

J is TRBJ1-1 and V is TRBV7-3; no firm D call. Trimming took off 8 bases at V and 0 bases at J, with 13 bases between the two ends. Germline V gives CDR1 SGHTA, CDR2 FQGTGA. This CDR3 comprises 14 residues. CDR3 DNA sequence: TGTGCCAGCCGGGGTGGAGGTATGAACACTGAAGCTTTCTTT. Amino acid sequence: CASRGGGMNTEAFF.

The chain uses TRBV2 and TRBJ1-1, with D hard to call. Germline V gene sequence: CDR1 SNHLY, CDR2 FYNNEI. The CDR3 has 13 amino acids. Trimming removed 6 bases from V and 3 bases from J, with 11 bases in between. The CDR3 DNA reads TGTGCCAGCAGAGCGACTGGTTACACTGAAGCTTTCTTT. Its translation: CASRATGYTEAFF.

This clone was observed a few times. The chain joins TRBV18 to TRBJ1-1, with unresolved D. The germline V and J ends were trimmed by 7 bases and 3 bases, with 6 bases remaining between them. Germline CDR1 reads KGHSH; CDR2 reads LQKENI. The CDR3 has 11 amino acids. CDR3 sequence reads: CASYYHTEAFF. DNA for the CDR3: TGTGCCAGCTACTACCACACTGAAGCTTTCTTT. The variable domain in full, completed from reference TRBV18 and TRBJ1-1, reads NAGVMQNPRHLVRRRGQEARLRCSPMKGHSHVYWYRQLPEEGLKFMVYLQKENIIDESGMPKERFSAEFPKEGPSILRIQQVVRGDSAAYFCASYYHTEAFFGQGTRLTVV.

The V and J genes are TRBV7-9 and TRBJ1-1; the match to TRBD1 covers 9 bases. CDR3 size: 15 residues. The J segment lost 3 bases and the V segment lost 6 bases, leaving 8 bases of the junction unmatched. CDR1 and CDR2 (germline): SEHNR, FQNEAQ (reference sequence). Here the CDR3 DNA reads TGTGCCAGCAGGAAGCCGGGACAGGGTGACACTGAAGCTTTCTTT. The encoded protein is CASRKPGQGDTEAFF.

The CDR3 here is CASSSPRGRWDEQYF. The CDR3 region has the DNA TGTGCCAGCAGCTCCCCTCGGGGACGGTGGGACGAGCAGTACTTC. The rearrangement uses TRBV11-2 and TRBJ2-7; D is perhaps TRBD1 or TRBD2 (5 bases each). Trimming removed 4 bases from V and 5 bases from J, with 18 bases in between. Germline V gene data show CDR1 as SGHAT and CDR2 as FQNNGV. This CDR3 is 15 amino acids long.

This clone was observed at least ten times. Here the CDR3 reads CASSPNEQFF. The CDR3 bases are TGCGCCAGCAGCCCCAATGAGCAGTTCTTC. The rearrangement uses TRBV23-1 and TRBJ2-1; D remains unclear. TRBV23-1 is an open reading frame whose function is uncertain. V lost 6 bases, J lost 6 bases, and 3 bases lay in between. This CDR3 region has 10 residues.

The chain employs TRBV27 and TRBJ2-3, with 9 bases matching TRBD2. After removal of 7 bases from V and 1 base from J, the junction contained 3 bases not matched to a gene. The CDR3 sequence is 14 residues long. Per the germline V gene, CDR1 is MNHEY and CDR2 is SMNVEV (reference sequence). The CDR3 region has the DNA TGTGCCAGCACCTTAGCGGGGGGCACAGATACGCAGTATTTT. This codes for CASTLAGGTDTQYF.

This clone was seen only a few times. This same CDR3 is encoded by further DNA sequences in the sample. The chain is built from TRBV7-8 and TRBJ2-2; no firm D call. CDR1 and CDR2 (germline): SGHVS, FQNEAQ. The V gene lost 1 base and the J gene lost 1 base, with 7 bases spanning the gap. The CDR3 is 15 residues long. The CDR3 DNA reads TGTGCCAGCAGCTTAGATCGGGTGAACACCGGGGAGCTGTTTTTT. Amino acids: CASSLDRVNTGELFF. Based on the CDR3 plus reference TRBV7-8 and TRBJ2-2, the full variable domain is GAGVSQSPRYKVAKRGQDVALRCDPISGHVSLFWYQQALGQGPEFLTYFQNEAQLDKSGLPSDRFFAERPEGSVSTLKIQRTQQEDSAVYLCASSLDRVNTGELFFGEGSRLTVL.

This clone was seen only a few times. V gene TRBV5-6 combines with J gene TRBJ2-1; 13 bases agree with TRBD2. V lost 4 bases to trimming and J lost 1 base; unmatched junction nucleotides: 11. CDR1 SGHDT and CDR2 YYEEEE come from the germline V gene. CDR3 length: 19 amino acids. This CDR3 is CASSAGLAGALGSYNEQFF. In DNA form, the CDR3 reads TGTGCCAGCAGCGCTGGACTAGCGGGGGCCCTAGGGTCCTACAATGAGCAGTTCTTC.

V gene TRBV6-5 combines with J gene TRBJ2-2, with D possibly matching TRBD2 (6 bases). The CDR3 contains 15 residues. CDR1 is MNHEY and CDR2 is SVGAGI in the germline V gene. The V end lost 6 bases, the J end lost 9 bases, and 20 bases lay between the germline ends. Here the CDR3 DNA reads TGTGCCAGCAGGTCGACCGGGACTTTTACCAGGGAGCTGTTTTTT. Its protein is CASRSTGTFTRELFF.

This clone appeared a few times. Within the sample, other DNA sequences also encode this same CDR3. The J gene is TRBJ1-1, the V gene TRBV29-1; perhaps TRBD1 as D (6 bases). Germline V gene sequence: CDR1 SQVTM, CDR2 ANQGSEA. This CDR3 region has 13 residues. V was trimmed by 4 bases and J by 0 bases, leaving 9 bases between them. This CDR3 reads CSVAGTLNTEAFF. Here the CDR3 DNA reads TGCAGCGTTGCCGGGACACTGAACACTGAAGCTTTCTTT.

This clone turned up a few times. CDR3: CASSQGQVIGGYTF. The CDR3 nucleotides read TGCGCCAGCAGTCAGGGACAGGTTATAGGTGGCTACACCTTC. The rearrangement uses TRBV5-1 and TRBJ1-2, with TRBD1 matching 8 bases. Germline values: CDR1 SGHRS, CDR2 YFSETQ. This CDR3 has 14 amino acids. V was clipped by 5 bases and J by 7 bases; unmatched bases: 10. Based on the CDR3 plus reference TRBV5-1 and TRBJ1-2, the full variable domain is KAGVTQTPRYLIKTRGQQVTLSCSPISGHRSVSWYQQTPGQGLQFLFEYFSETQRNKGNFPGRFSGRQFSNSRSEMNVSTLELGDSALYLCASSQGQVIGGYTFGSGTRLTVV.

The gene calls are TRBV10-3 and TRBJ1-6; D possibly corresponds to TRBD1 (6 bases). This CDR3 region has 15 residues. V lost 3 bases to trimming and J lost 5 bases, with 11 bases between them. The germline V gene has CDR1 ENHRY and CDR2 SYGVKD. For the CDR3, the DNA is TGTGCCATCAGTGATCGACAGGTCGATAATTCACCCCTCCACTTT. Translated, it gives CAISDRQVDNSPLHF.

This clone turned up a few times. J is TRBJ2-7 and V is TRBV7-2, with D perhaps TRBD2 (6 bases). V lost 1 base to trimming and J lost 1 base, with 11 bases between them. CDR1 is SGHTA, CDR2 FQGNSA, per germline. The CDR3 sequence is 15 residues long. CDR3 nucleotides: TGTGCCAGCAGCTTAGTAATAGGGACTTCCTACGAGCAGTACTTC. This encodes CASSLVIGTSYEQYF.

In this sample, this clone turned up a few times. This chain links TRBV6-5 with TRBJ2-7; 7 bases align to TRBD1. Germline lookup yields CDR1 MNHEY and CDR2 SVGAGI. The V and J ends lost 10 bases and 3 bases, in that order; junction bases with no gene match: 9. The CDR3 contains 13 residues. CDR3 in DNA: TGTGCCATTCGAATGGGACAGAACTACGAGCAGTACTTC. The encoded protein is CAIRMGQNYEQYF.